Detailed here is one T cell receptor (beta chain). Its specificity is not known. Germline V lookup: CDR1 SNHLY, CDR2 FYNNEI. The CDR3 runs 14 residues. The V end lost 3 bases, the J end lost 0 bases, and 8 bases lay between the germline ends. The record originates from a study of T cell responses to AZD1222 COVID-19 vaccine. The wider study: Second doses were pooled across both intervals (about 4 or about 12 weeks).

Study-level findings and limits: Spike-specific TCR breadth and depth went up after people got two AZD1222 doses. In a largely white British group with more females than males, clonal diversity was possibly underestimated. Baseline seropositivity occurred in only a handful of AZD1222 recipients.

TCRdb keeps only in-frame clones here, not all; method: immunoSEQ multiplex PCR. The table records roughly 80,000 clones, roughly 94% of them present only once. The V gene is TRBV2, the J gene TRBJ1-1, with D perhaps TRBD1 (5 bases). This receptor was taken from an adult in good health. This sample comprised peripheral blood, obtained on day 0 of AZD1222 vaccination. CDR3 in amino acids: CASSDRGMNTEAFF. The DNA of the CDR3 is TGTGCCAGCAGTGATCGGGGCATGAACACTGAAGCTTTCTTT.